Below are 32 T cell receptor beta chains sequenced from a single sample in a study of blood T cell repertoires in COVID-19. Clones were sequenced by immunoSEQ multiplex PCR, and TCRdb holds only the in-frame ones, with some missing. Here the sample spans fewer than 90,000 clones, approximately 86% being singletons. Sequencing was carried out using peripheral blood. The receptors stem from a man aged 45-65 years with active or convalescent COVID-19.

This chain uses TRBV5-6 with TRBJ1-6; TRBD1 might be the D (6 bases). The CDR3 totals 14 residues. CDR1 and CDR2 from the germline V gene are SGHDT and YYEEEE. The V end was cut by 1 base, the J end by 8 bases, with 10 bases between. CDR3 residues: CASSLSGVDSPLHF. In nucleotides, the CDR3 is TGTGCCAGCAGCTTGTCAGGGGTAGATTCACCCCTCCACTTT.

This rearrangement joins TRBV4-1 to TRBJ1-1; D call uncertain. Trimming shortened V by 0 bases and J by 4 bases, and 9 bases separated the two germline ends. The CDR3 has 14 residues. Germline loops: CDR1 MGHRA, CDR2 YSYEKL. Here the CDR3 reads CASSQDPGRTEAFF. For the CDR3, the DNA is TGCGCCAGCAGCCAAGATCCAGGCCGCACTGAAGCTTTCTTT.

The chain employs TRBV5-4 and TRBJ2-3; the match to TRBD2 covers 11 bases. CDR1 and CDR2 (germline): SGHNT, YYREEE (reference sequence). V trimming: 7 bases; J trimming: 4 bases; junction bases outside the gene matches: 11. The CDR3 spans 16 residues. The CDR3 DNA follows: TGTGCCAGCCGCGAGGGGCTAGCGGGGGGATCAGATACGCAGTATTTT. Protein sequence: CASREGLAGGSDTQYF. The full variable domain, in which reference TRBV5-4 and TRBJ2-3 provide the parts outside the CDR3, is ETGVTQSPTHLIKTRGQQVTLRCSSQSGHNTVSWYQQALGQGPQFIFQYYREEENGRGNFPPRFSGLQFPNYSSELNVNALELDDSALYLCASREGLAGGSDTQYFGPGTRLTVL.

The chain employs TRBV11-2 and TRBJ1-2; possible D gene TRBD1, 6 bases. Germline V gene lookup returns CDR1 SGHAT and CDR2 FQNNGV. This CDR3 contains 13 residues. V was trimmed by 3 bases and J by 5 bases, leaving 10 bases between them. CDR3 sequence reads: CASSFRGGYGYTF. The CDR3 region has the DNA TGTGCCAGCAGCTTTAGGGGGGGGTATGGCTACACCTTC.

The V and J genes are TRBV5-4 and TRBJ1-5, with 7 nucleotides matching TRBD1. The germline CDR1 and CDR2 sequences are SGHNT and YYREEE (reference sequence). CDR3 length: 15 residues. The J segment lost 1 base and the V segment lost 4 bases, leaving 5 bases of the junction unmatched. The CDR3 sequence is CASSDGQESNQPQHF. CDR3 DNA: TGTGCCAGCAGCGATGGACAGGAGAGCAATCAGCCCCAGCATTTT. Together with reference TRBV5-4 and TRBJ1-5, the CDR3 gives the full variable domain: ETGVTQSPTHLIKTRGQQVTLRCSSQSGHNTVSWYQQALGQGPQFIFQYYREEENGRGNFPPRFSGLQFPNYSSELNVNALELDDSALYLCASSDGQESNQPQHFGDGTRLSIL.

This clone has only one observation. The V gene is TRBV3-1 (or the pseudogene TRBV3-2), the J gene TRBJ2-3; 8 bases are shared with TRBD2. This CDR3 has 15 amino acids. CDR1 and CDR2 from the germline V gene are LGHDT and YNNKEL (reference sequence). V shed 4 bases and J 2 bases; nucleotides not matched to a gene: 5. The CDR3 coding sequence is TGTGCCAGCAGCCCTACTAGCGGCTACACAGATACGCAGTATTTT. Amino acid sequence: CASSPTSGYTDTQYF.

The J gene is TRBJ1-2, the V gene TRBV29-1; D not certain. Trimming shortened V by 5 bases and J by 3 bases, and 10 bases separated the two germline ends. CDR3 length equals 12 residues. CDR1 is SQVTM and CDR2 is ANQGSEA in the germline V gene. CDR3: CSVSNGDYGYTF. In DNA, the CDR3 is TGCAGCGTTTCGAACGGAGACTATGGCTACACCTTC.

The chain carries TRBV25-1 and TRBJ1-6, with TRBD1 matching over 9 bases. J lost 14 bases, V lost 1 base, and 9 bases had no gene match. Germline CDR1 and CDR2: MGHDK and SYGVNS. CDR3 length: 15 amino acids. CDR3 loop: CASSELGTGSVALHF. In DNA form, the CDR3 reads TGTGCCAGCAGTGAATTAGGGACAGGGTCCGTGGCCCTCCACTTT.

The chain employs TRBV5-1 and TRBJ1-6; 7 nucleotides line up with TRBD1. The CDR3 has 15 residues. V shed 7 bases and J 8 bases; nucleotides not matched to a gene: 12. Germline-derived CDR1 and CDR2 are SGHRS and YFSETQ. CDR3 in DNA: TGCGCCAGCCTGGGTGGCGACAGGGTATATTCACCCCTCCACTTT. Translating gives CASLGGDRVYSPLHF. Full variable domain (rest looked up from reference TRBV5-1 and TRBJ1-6): KAGVTQTPRYLIKTRGQQVTLSCSPISGHRSVSWYQQTPGQGLQFLFEYFSETQRNKGNFPGRFSGRQFSNSRSEMNVSTLELGDSALYLCASLGGDRVYSPLHFGNGTRLTVT.

The chain combines TRBV9 with TRBJ1-6, with 8 positions matching TRBD1. Losses at the gene ends were 4 bases for V and 4 bases for J; bases not matched to a gene: 7. From germline, CDR1 is SGDLS and CDR2 YYNGEE. There are 16 residues in the CDR3. DNA of the CDR3: TGTGCCAGCAGCTCAGGACAGGGCGGGTATAATTCACCCCTCCACTTT. This translates into CASSSGQGGYNSPLHF.

Only a few counts were recorded for this clone. V usage is TRBV6-5 and J usage is TRBJ1-2; D may be TRBD1 (5 bases). Trimming removed 6 bases from V and 5 bases from J, with 13 bases in between. The V gene's germline CDR1 is MNHEY and CDR2 SVGAGI. The CDR3 consists of 13 residues. This CDR3 is CASSRGTEYGYTF. CDR3 DNA: TGTGCCAGCAGCCGCGGGACGGAATATGGCTACACCTTC.

This chain uses TRBV4-1 with TRBJ2-1; D may be TRBD1 (5 bases). Germline loops: CDR1 MGHRA, CDR2 YSYEKL. The CDR3 spans 16 residues. V was shortened by 4 bases and J by 6 bases, with 19 bases between the two germline ends. CDR3 coding DNA: TGCGCCAGCAGCCTCTCCTCAGGGAAGAGCACCAATGAGCAGTTCTTC. Encoded protein: CASSLSSGKSTNEQFF.

This chain links TRBV7-8 with TRBJ1-5; unclear D gene. This CDR3 comprises 15 residues. The V and J ends lost 5 bases and 4 bases respectively, with 15 bases between them. The germline V gene has CDR1 SGHVS and CDR2 FQNEAQ. The CDR3 DNA follows: TGTGCCAGCAGCCACTCCGCAACCCAAAATCAGCCCCAGCATTTT. This sequence encodes CASSHSATQNQPQHF.

With regard to this clone: Other DNA sequences in this specimen translate into the identical CDR3. This sequence joins TRBV3-1 (or the pseudogene TRBV3-2) and TRBJ1-1; D possibly corresponds to TRBD1 (5 bases). The V and J ends lost 1 base and 6 bases respectively, with 6 bases between them. Germline CDR1 LGHDT, CDR2 YNNKEL (reference sequence). The CDR3 spans 12 residues. CDR3 amino acids: CASSQGGAEAFF. The CDR3 coding sequence is TGTGCCAGCAGCCAAGGGGGGGCTGAAGCTTTCTTT.

This chain joins TRBV20-1 and TRBJ1-5; 8 bases are a match to TRBD1. Per the germline V gene, CDR1 is DFQATT and CDR2 is SNEGSKA (reference sequence). The CDR3 consists of 13 residues. Trimming took 4 bases from V and 9 from J; bases not matched to a gene: 8. The CDR3 bases are TGCAGTGCTAATGACAGGGGAGGGGGGCCCCAGCATTTT. It codes for CSANDRGGGPQHF.

The genes are TRBV27 and TRBJ2-5, with D tentatively TRBD1 (5 bases). The CDR3 extends over 17 amino acids. Germline V lookup: CDR1 MNHEY, CDR2 SMNVEV (reference sequence). Trimming left V 3 bases short and J 4 bases short, with 21 bases between. CDR3 sequence: CASSFPPATVGAETQYF. The CDR3 DNA is TGTGCCAGCAGTTTTCCCCCGGCGACAGTCGGAGCAGAGACCCAGTACTTC.

The chain recombines TRBV7-9 with TRBJ2-1; 9 nucleotides align to TRBD1. This CDR3 is built from 17 residues. V dropped 5 bases and J dropped 1; count of bases not matched to a gene: 9. Germline CDR1 is SEHNR and CDR2 is FQNEAQ (reference sequence). The CDR3 bases are TGTGCCAGCAGCCCATACACAGGGGGCCCGTCCTACAATGAGCAGTTCTTC. Encoded protein: CASSPYTGGPSYNEQFF.

CDR3 protein: CASSQGGQGLDQPQHF. The CDR3 nucleotides read TGTGCCAGCAGCCAAGGTGGTCAGGGGTTAGATCAGCCCCAGCATTTT. J is TRBJ1-5 and V is TRBV16; TRBD1 is a possible D gene (6 bases). Deletions cut 2 bases from V and 5 bases from J, with 16 bases between. Germline loops: CDR1 KGHSY, CDR2 FQNENV. This CDR3 is built from 16 residues.

A remark on this clone: The same CDR3 arises from other DNA sequences in this sample as well. V gene TRBV5-1 combines with J gene TRBJ2-2; 8 bases map to TRBD1. The CDR3 consists of 14 residues. Germline V gives CDR1 SGHRS, CDR2 YFSETQ. Unmatched junction bases numbered 3, after V lost 4 bases and J lost 4 bases. The CDR3 spells CASSLDRGTGELFF. The CDR3 bases are TGCGCCAGCAGCCTTGACAGGGGCACCGGGGAGCTGTTTTTT.

The chain has TRBV9 and TRBJ1-1; TRBD1 agrees at 8 bases. The CDR3 spans 18 residues. After removal of 0 bases from V and 3 bases from J, the junction contained 13 bases not matched to a gene. Germline CDR1 is SGDLS and CDR2 is YYNGEE. CDR3 DNA: TGTGCCAGCAGCGTAGGTCGATACAGGGGGGGCTATTACACTGAAGCTTTCTTT. Protein: CASSVGRYRGGYYTEAFF.

The chain couples TRBV5-1 to TRBJ2-1, with 8 bases identical to TRBD1. CDR3 length: 16 residues. The V segment lost 0 bases and the J segment 3 bases; nucleotides outside the gene matches: 5. Germline loops: CDR1 SGHRS, CDR2 YFSETQ. CDR3 sequence (DNA): TGCGCCAGCAGCTTGGCCGCAGGGGGCGGCTACAATGAGCAGTTCTTC. Amino acid sequence: CASSLAAGGGYNEQFF.

The gene calls are TRBV5-1 and TRBJ1-2; possible D gene TRBD1, 6 bases. Germline loops: CDR1 SGHRS, CDR2 YFSETQ. The CDR3 covers 16 residues. V shed 0 bases and J shed 6 bases, with 18 bases lying between them. Written as DNA, the CDR3 is TGCGCCAGCAGCTTGGGGTCAGGGGTGGGGTATGATGGCTACACCTTC. Translated, it gives CASSLGSGVGYDGYTF.

The rearrangement uses TRBV9 and TRBJ2-3; TRBD1 matches 8 bases. V lost 3 bases, J lost 2 bases, and 2 bases stayed unmatched. This CDR3 has 14 amino acids. Germline-derived CDR1 and CDR2 are SGDLS and YYNGEE. The CDR3 sequence: CASSGRGHTDTQYF. In DNA form, the CDR3 reads TGTGCCAGCAGCGGCAGGGGGCACACAGATACGCAGTATTTT.

Turning to this clone: Distinct nucleotide sequences in the sample also encode this CDR3. The chain couples TRBV6-5 to TRBJ1-1, with 8 bases matching TRBD1. Trimming took 5 bases from V and 1 from J; bases not matched to a gene: 3. Per the germline V gene, CDR1 is MNHEY and CDR2 is SVGAGI. There are 14 residues in the CDR3. The CDR3 DNA reads TGTGCCAGCAGTCGGGACAGGTGGAACACTGAAGCTTTCTTT. Translating it yields CASSRDRWNTEAFF.

In its sample, this clone was seen a few times. The rearrangement joins TRBV7-2 to TRBJ1-5; 8 bases line up with TRBD1. The CDR3 sequence is 13 residues long. Germline assignment: CDR1 SGHTA and CDR2 FQGNSA. V lost 5 bases, J lost 7 bases, and 4 bases stayed unmatched. CDR3 nucleotide sequence: TGTGCCAGCAGCACGCACAGGGGGCAGCCCCAGCATTTT. Protein: CASSTHRGQPQHF. The whole variable domain, filled in from reference TRBV7-2 and TRBJ1-5, reads GAGVSQSPSNKVTEKGKDVELRCDPISGHTALYWYRQSLGQGLEFLIYFQGNSAPDKSGLPSDRFSAERTGGSVSTLTIQRTQQEDSAVYLCASSTHRGQPQHFGDGTRLSIL.

This sequence joins TRBV10-3 and TRBJ2-2, with 7 bases fitting TRBD1. J was trimmed by 3 bases and V by 3 bases; bases with no gene match: 4. The length of the CDR3 is 15 residues. Germline V gives CDR1 ENHRY, CDR2 SYGVKD. CDR3 in amino acids: CAISERGHDTGELFF. CDR3 DNA: TGTGCCATCAGTGAAAGGGGGCACGACACCGGGGAGCTGTTTTTT.

The V and J genes are TRBV5-8 and TRBJ1-1; maybe TRBD1 (5 bases). This CDR3 has 16 residues. V was pared by 1 base and J by 3 bases, with 16 bases between. Per the germline V gene, CDR1 is SGHTS and CDR2 is YDEGEE. The CDR3 region is CASSLWPGEGHTEAFF. The CDR3 DNA follows: TGTGCCAGCAGCTTGTGGCCCGGGGAGGGGCACACTGAAGCTTTCTTT.

The chain joins TRBV12-3 or TRBV12-4 to TRBJ1-5; maybe TRBD1 (6 bases). The CDR3 length is 13 residues. Trimming shortened V by 6 bases and J by 5 bases, and 11 bases separated the two germline ends. CDR3 in DNA: TGTGCCAGCAGCTCACAGGGTCATCAGCCCCAGCATTTT. This translates into CASSSQGHQPQHF.

V is TRBV7-2 and J is TRBJ1-2, with D unresolved. Germline assignment: CDR1 SGHTA and CDR2 FQGNSA. This CDR3 comprises 15 residues. V gave up 5 bases and J gave up 2 bases, with 15 bases separating them. CDR3 sequence reads: CASSLGEGSNYGYTF. The CDR3 DNA sequence: TGTGCCAGCAGCCTCGGGGAGGGTTCCAACTATGGCTACACCTTC.

V and J are TRBV27 and TRBJ1-3; 7 nucleotides agree with TRBD1. V was pared by 5 bases and J by 9 bases, with 19 bases of the junction left unmatched. Germline CDR1 reads MNHEY; CDR2 reads SMNVEV (reference sequence). This CDR3 is 17 amino acids long. CDR3 amino acids: CASSPPLRQGYGSTIYF. The CDR3 bases are TGTGCCAGCAGTCCCCCCCTCCGACAGGGCTACGGGAGCACCATATATTTT.

The chain joins TRBV6-2 or TRBV6-3 to TRBJ1-2; TRBD1 aligns across 7 bases. The CDR3 has 12 residues. The V and J ends lost 7 bases and 8 bases, in that order; junction bases with no gene match: 7. The germline gives CDR1 MNHEY, CDR2 SVGEGT. The CDR3 here is CASTPTGRGYTF. The CDR3, as DNA: TGTGCCAGCACCCCGACAGGGAGAGGCTACACCTTC.

The chain has TRBV11-2 and TRBJ2-1, with 9 positions matching TRBD2. CDR1 is SGHAT and CDR2 is FQNNGV in the germline V gene. V gave up 1 base and J gave up 8 bases; unmatched junction bases: 3. The CDR3 length is 14 residues. Here the CDR3 DNA reads TGTGCCAGCAGCTTAGTAGCGGGGGTGGATGAGCAGTTCTTC. This encodes CASSLVAGVDEQFF.